The 23 T cell receptor beta chains presented below share a single source sample, sequenced in a study of cytomegalovirus exposure and HLA in healthy donors. A multiplex PCR was run with 60 Vbeta primers and 13 Jbeta primers. Some clones are missing from TCRdb's copy, which holds only in-frame ones; the method was immunoSEQ multiplex PCR. The sample carries about 100,000 clones, roughly 71% recorded once. The sequenced sample was PBMCs. The source of these receptors is a man aged 40-49 years in good health and CMV-seropositive.

V usage is TRBV28 and J usage is TRBJ2-5, with 11 bases that match TRBD1. Germline lookup yields CDR1 MDHEN and CDR2 SYDVKM. V lost 6 bases to trimming and J lost 2 bases; unmatched junction nucleotides: 8. This CDR3 spans 16 amino acids. CDR3 loop: CASSLVGDRGQETQYF. In DNA, the CDR3 is TGTGCCAGCAGCCTGGTAGGGGACAGGGGGCAAGAGACCCAGTACTTC.

The rearrangement links TRBV5-1 to TRBJ2-2; D is perhaps TRBD1 (5 bases). CDR3 length equals 15 residues. Germline V gene lookup returns CDR1 SGHRS and CDR2 YFSETQ. Trimming took off 5 bases at V and 1 base at J, with 12 bases between the two ends. CDR3 region: CASRLGVLNTGELFF. The CDR3 DNA sequence: TGCGCCAGCAGGTTAGGGGTCCTGAACACCGGGGAGCTGTTTTTT.

The V and J genes are TRBV9 and TRBJ2-5; D gene unclear. Trimming removed 0 bases from V and 4 bases from J, with 7 bases in between. Per the germline V gene, CDR1 is SGDLS and CDR2 is YYNGEE. The CDR3 has 13 residues. CDR3 sequence: CASSVVPRETQYF. CDR3 DNA sequence: TGTGCCAGCAGCGTAGTTCCCCGAGAGACCCAGTACTTC.

This chain connects TRBV11-3 to TRBJ2-7; 11 bases fit TRBD2. J was trimmed by 0 bases and V by 5 bases; bases with no gene match: 18. The CDR3 extends over 20 amino acids. Germline CDR1 and CDR2: SGHNT and YENEEA. The CDR3 sequence: CASSLAPGLSGRVSSYEQYV. In DNA, the CDR3 is TGTGCCAGCAGCCTCGCCCCGGGACTTAGCGGGAGGGTTAGCTCCTACGAGCAGTACGTC.

In this sample, this clone turned up a few times. The J gene is TRBJ2-1, the V gene TRBV5-1; 7 bases align to TRBD2. Losses at the gene ends were 0 bases for V and 5 bases for J; bases not matched to a gene: 8. This CDR3 contains 16 residues. Germline lookup yields CDR1 SGHRS and CDR2 YFSETQ. CDR3 sequence (DNA): TGCGCCAGCAGCTTGGATGGGGGAGGGCTGGACAATGAGCAGTTCTTC. Protein sequence: CASSLDGGGLDNEQFF.

In this sample, this clone turned up a few times. Its ends do not fully match the called genes, so a read error is possible. The identical CDR3 is also encoded by other nucleotide sequences in the sample. The V call is TRBV6-4, the J call TRBJ2-3, with TRBD2 matching over 8 bases. This CDR3 has 14 amino acids. From germline, CDR1 is MRHNA and CDR2 SNTAGT. This CDR3 is CASSDREGPDTQYF. CDR3 DNA: TGCGCCAGCAGTGACCGGGAGGGCCCAGATACGCAGTATTTT.

This rearrangement joins TRBV28 to TRBJ1-2; D might be TRBD1 (6 bases). CDR3 size: 15 residues. V lost 6 bases, J lost 1 base, and 15 bases lay in between. Germline-derived CDR1 and CDR2 are MDHEN and SYDVKM. The CDR3 here is CASRSIYRDNYGYTF. The CDR3 DNA is TGTGCCAGCAGATCTATTTACAGGGATAACTATGGCTACACCTTC.

The rearrangement links TRBV5-1 to TRBJ2-6; 8 nucleotides align to TRBD2. CDR1 and CDR2 (germline): SGHRS, YFSETQ. The CDR3 sequence is 16 residues long. The V segment lost 4 bases and the J segment 2 bases; nucleotides outside the gene matches: 5. The CDR3 loop is CASSPGGETGANVLTF. The CDR3 DNA reads TGCGCCAGCAGCCCGGGGGGGGAAACTGGGGCCAACGTCCTGACTTTC.

This chain connects TRBV11-2 to TRBJ2-7; 7 positions match TRBD1. Germline V gives CDR1 SGHAT, CDR2 FQNNGV. The CDR3 runs to 13 residues. With 5 bases clipped from V and 4 bases from J, the junction kept 5 bases outside the gene matches. The CDR3 protein is CASSTGTVYEQYF. The CDR3 coding sequence is TGTGCCAGCAGCACCGGGACAGTATACGAGCAGTACTTC.

The chain combines TRBV28 with TRBJ2-3; 12 bases fit TRBD1. V lost 6 bases to trimming and J lost 6 bases; unmatched junction nucleotides: 10. The germline gives CDR1 MDHEN, CDR2 SYDVKM. This CDR3 contains 16 residues. In DNA, the CDR3 is TGTGCCAGCAGCTGGGGACAGGGGGCGCGAATGGATACGCAGTATTTT. It specifies CASSWGQGARMDTQYF. Together with reference TRBV28 and TRBJ2-3, the CDR3 gives the full variable domain: DVKVTQSSRYLVKRTGEKVFLECVQDMDHENMFWYRQDPGLGLRLIYFSYDVKMKEKGDIPEGYSVSREKKERFSLILESASTNQTSMYLCASSWGQGARMDTQYFGPGTRLTVL.

This clone was recorded once. The chain employs TRBV5-3 and TRBJ1-2; D not resolved. TRBV5-3 is marked as an open reading frame, function uncertain. The V end was cut by 0 bases, the J end by 1 base, with 7 bases between. CDR3 size: 14 residues. The CDR3 DNA sequence: TGTGCCAGAAGCTTGGACGGGAGTAACTATGGCTACACCTTC. Residues: CARSLDGSNYGYTF.

The chain is built from TRBV2 and TRBJ1-1, with TRBD1 identical over 7 bases. The CDR3 contains 13 residues. Germline V gives CDR1 SNHLY, CDR2 FYNNEI. Trimming took 5 bases from V and 12 from J; bases not matched to a gene: 12. The CDR3 DNA reads as TGTGCCAGCAGTCCCCCCACAGGGGAGAAAACTTTCTTT. Protein: CASSPPTGEKTFF.

This clone came up once. The rearrangement uses TRBV6-1 and TRBJ2-1, with TRBD1 identical over 9 bases. The V gene end was trimmed by 6 bases and the J gene end by 4 bases; junction bases not matched to a gene: 4. Germline V lookup: CDR1 MNHNS, CDR2 SASEGT. The CDR3 has 14 amino acids. The CDR3 protein is CASRTGGRYNEQFF. DNA of the CDR3: TGTGCCAGCAGGACAGGGGGTCGTTACAATGAGCAGTTCTTC.

This clone appeared a few times. V usage is TRBV7-2 and J usage is TRBJ1-1; 7 bases fit TRBD1. The CDR3 covers 13 residues. J lost 4 bases, V lost 5 bases, and 4 bases had no gene match. The germline V gene has CDR1 SGHTA and CDR2 FQGNSA. Written as DNA, the CDR3 is TGTGCCAGCAGCGTCGACAGGGTCACTGAAGCTTTCTTT. Residues: CASSVDRVTEAFF.

This clone was counted between two and nine times. The chain is built from TRBV14 and TRBJ2-3; 9 bases are a match to TRBD2. Looked up from germline, CDR1 is SGHDN and CDR2 is FVKESK. The CDR3 runs to 15 residues. J was trimmed by 4 bases and V by 4 bases; bases with no gene match: 6. The CDR3 nucleotides are TGTGCCAGCAGCCGAAAGACTAGCGGATCAGATACGCAGTATTTT. Protein sequence: CASSRKTSGSDTQYF. The entire variable domain, with the rest obtained from reference TRBV14 and TRBJ2-3, is as follows: EAGVTQFPSHSVIEKGQTVTLRCDPISGHDNLYWYRRVMGKEIKFLLHFVKESKQDESGMPNNRFLAERTGGTYSTLKVQPAELEDSGVYFCASSRKTSGSDTQYFGPGTRLTVL.

This chain connects TRBV28 to TRBJ1-1, with 7 positions matching TRBD1. Germline CDR1 is MDHEN and CDR2 is SYDVKM. Trimming removed 5 bases from V and 5 bases from J; junction bases left unmatched: 11. This CDR3 comprises 15 residues. CDR3 sequence reads: CASSPIDRVGTEAFF. CDR3 in DNA: TGTGCCAGCAGTCCAATAGACAGGGTAGGAACTGAAGCTTTCTTT.

V gene TRBV11-2 combines with J gene TRBJ2-1, with a weak D call TRBD2 (5 bases). Trimming pared 3 bases from V and 12 bases from J, leaving 15 bases between. The CDR3 runs to 13 residues. CDR1 is SGHAT, CDR2 FQNNGV, per germline. CDR3 DNA: TGTGCCAGCAGCTTTTTGGGGTCCCGGGGGCAGTTCTTC. This translates into CASSFLGSRGQFF.

This chain's CDR3 is CASSVASSGSQETQYF. CDR3 nucleotides: TGTGCCAGCAGCGTAGCTAGTAGCGGAAGCCAAGAGACCCAGTACTTC. V usage is TRBV9 and J usage is TRBJ2-5; a weak D match, TRBD2 (6 bases). This CDR3 contains 16 residues. Per germline, CDR1 SGDLS and CDR2 YYNGEE. V was trimmed by 0 bases and J by 1 base, leaving 13 bases between them. The complete variable domain, with remaining parts taken from reference TRBV9 and TRBJ2-5, reads DSGVTQTPKHLITATGQRVTLRCSPRSGDLSVYWYQQSLDQGLQFLIQYYNGEERAKGNILERFSAQQFPDLHSELNLSSLELGDSALYFCASSVASSGSQETQYFGPGTRLLVL.

This chain joins TRBV15 and TRBJ2-3, with 9 bases identical to TRBD1. J gave up 5 bases and V 5 bases, and 2 bases lay outside the gene matches. The CDR3 sequence is 13 residues long. Germline lookup yields CDR1 LNHNV and CDR2 YYDKDF (reference sequence). CDR3 sequence (DNA): TGTGCCACCAGCGAGGACAGGGGAGATACGCAGTATTTT. This translates into CATSEDRGDTQYF.

The rearrangement joins TRBV7-2 to TRBJ2-7, with D possibly being TRBD1 (5 bases). The CDR3 covers 12 residues. V lost 3 bases, J lost 5 bases, and 8 bases lay in between. CDR1 and CDR2 from the germline V gene are SGHTA and FQGNSA. This chain's CDR3 is CASSFQGNEQYF. Here the CDR3 DNA reads TGTGCCAGCAGCTTTCAGGGCAACGAGCAGTACTTC.

This clone was seen only once. V usage is TRBV9 and J usage is TRBJ2-3, with TRBD2 matching over 9 bases. The CDR3 runs 15 residues. With V trimmed by 1 base and J by 0 bases, 0 bases remained unmatched. Germline V gene sequence: CDR1 SGDLS, CDR2 YYNGEE. The CDR3 DNA is TGTGCCAGCAGCGTAAGCGGGAGGAGCACAGATACGCAGTATTTT. This encodes CASSVSGRSTDTQYF.

The gene calls are TRBV5-5 and TRBJ1-2; TRBD1 matches at 7 bases. The germline V gene encodes CDR1 SGHKS and CDR2 YYEKEE (reference sequence). The trim removed 5 bases at V and 2 bases at J, leaving 9 bases unmatched. The CDR3 has 15 residues. The CDR3, as DNA: TGTGCCAGCAGGCGAGGGACAGAAACAAACTATGGCTACACCTTC. Translating gives CASRRGTETNYGYTF.

J is TRBJ2-3 and V is TRBV29-1; a weak D match, TRBD2 (6 bases). The CDR3 runs 13 residues. V dropped 7 bases and J dropped 5 bases, with 16 bases sitting between them. Germline V lookup: CDR1 SQVTM, CDR2 ANQGSEA. The chain's CDR3 is CSGGIGDLDTQYF. The DNA of the CDR3 is TGCAGCGGCGGGATCGGCGATCTAGATACGCAGTATTTT.